A single sample gave rise to the 27 T cell receptor beta chains below, sequenced in a study of low-dose radiotherapy and immunotherapy resistance in tumors. As to time point: after trial treatment. Treatment described: LDRT plus nivolumab, ipilimumab, low-dose cyclophosphamide and aspirin (RACIN trial). Alpha and beta chains were covered, as first-strand cDNA relied on TRAV- and TRBV-specific primers. The TCRs were subjected to amplification over approximately 20 PCR cycles employing a constant-region primer in conjunction with a V-primer adapter. From the reads, TCRdb called clonotypes with MiXCR, one entry per CDR3 protein. The table lists just over 90,000 distinct CDR3 sequences, about 20% of them singletons. The sample here was PBMCs, taken after low-dose radiotherapy plus immunotherapy. These receptor sequences come from a female donor with ovarian cancer.

For this clonotype: This may be a read error, as it is one base from a much larger clone. The rearrangement links TRBV6-2 or TRBV6-3 to TRBJ2-7, with 10 bases aligning to TRBD2. The CDR3 covers 17 residues. Per germline, CDR1 MNHEY and CDR2 SVGEGT. This CDR3 reads CASSSNPLAGYTYERYF. The CDR3, as DNA: TGTGCCAGCAGCTCCAATCCACTAGCGGGGTATACCTACGAGCGGTACTTC.

This clonotype was observed at least ten times. The chain joins TRBV28 to TRBJ1-2, with D perhaps matching TRBD1 (5 bases). CDR1 is MDHEN and CDR2 is SYDVKM in the germline V gene. The length of the CDR3 is 14 residues. V lost 5 bases and J lost 4, with 14 bases in between. The CDR3 DNA reads TGTGCCAGCAGTCCGGGGCTCCGACGCTATGGCTACACCTTC. As protein: CASSPGLRRYGYTF.

This clonotype was seen ten or more times. The chain recombines TRBV20-1 with TRBJ1-1, with D hard to call. Trimming left V 7 bases short and J 5 bases short, with 11 bases between. The germline V gene has CDR1 DFQATT and CDR2 SNEGSKA (reference sequence). The CDR3 spans 11 residues. The CDR3 sequence: CSVRPATEAFF. CDR3 in DNA: TGCAGTGTCAGGCCAGCTACTGAAGCTTTCTTT.

This clonotype was seen repeatedly, ten times or more. This rearrangement joins TRBV9 to TRBJ1-3; unclear D gene. Germline CDR1 SGDLS, CDR2 YYNGEE. V was pared by 0 bases and J by 7 bases, with 14 bases between. The CDR3 is 15 amino acids. The CDR3 sequence: CASSVVAAPGNTIYF. The CDR3 DNA follows: TGTGCCAGCAGCGTAGTGGCAGCTCCCGGGAACACCATATATTTT.

Regarding this clonotype: A far larger clone is just one base off, so this is likely a read error. The V and J genes are TRBV9 and TRBJ1-2; 8 bases agree with TRBD1. The CDR3 runs 17 residues. After removal of 4 bases from V and 2 bases from J, the junction contained 13 bases not matched to a gene. In germline, CDR1 is SGDLS, CDR2 YYNGEE. The CDR3 DNA reads TGTGCCAGCAGCAGAGATCAGGGGACAGGCCTCAACTATGGCTACACCTTC. Its protein product is CASSRDQGTGLNYGYTF.

This clonotype was found many times. The chain has TRBV28 and TRBJ1-1; a possible D gene is TRBD1 (6 bases). Germline CDR1 is MDHEN and CDR2 is SYDVKM. The CDR3 sequence is 14 residues long. V lost 2 bases and J 5 bases, leaving 12 bases between the germline ends. DNA of the CDR3: TGTGCCAGCAGTTTAAGGGGGGTTGAAACTGAAGCTTTCTTT. The encoded protein is CASSLRGVETEAFF.

This clonotype came up many times. This chain uses TRBV19 with TRBJ2-5; D is possibly TRBD2 (6 bases). Trimming removed 9 bases at V and 5 bases at J, with 16 bases between. Germline V gene data show CDR1 as LNHDA and CDR2 as SQIVND (reference sequence). CDR3 size: 13 residues. This chain's CDR3 is CASRSGGVETQYF. CDR3 in DNA: TGTGCCAGCAGGTCAGGAGGGGTTGAGACCCAGTACTTC.

This clonotype was counted many times. The chain recombines TRBV19 with TRBJ1-5; D gene unclear. The CDR3 has 13 residues. Trimming cost V 8 bases and J 3 bases, with 11 bases left between them. CDR1 is LNHDA, CDR2 SQIVND, per germline (reference sequence). CDR3 nucleotides: TGTGCCAGTTGTTTCCAGATCAATCAGCCCCAGCATTTT. It specifies CASCFQINQPQHF. The variable domain in full, completed from reference TRBV19 and TRBJ1-5, reads DGGITQSPKYLFRKEGQNVTLSCEQNLNHDAMYWYRQDPGQGLRLIYYSQIVNDFQKGDIAEGYSVSREKKESFPLTVTSAQKNPTAFYLCASCFQINQPQHFGDGTRLSIL.

This clonotype appeared a few times. This chain connects TRBV24-1 to TRBJ1-2; no firm D call. The CDR3 has 14 residues. V was shortened by 3 bases and J by 5 bases, with 12 bases between the two germline ends. Germline V CDR1 and CDR2: KGHDR, SFDVKD. In nucleotides, the CDR3 is TGTGCCACCAGTGATCGAAAGGCCCCGTATGGCTACACCTTC. Amino acid sequence: CATSDRKAPYGYTF.

This clonotype was recorded at least ten times. The chain employs TRBV5-1 and TRBJ2-5; TRBD2 aligns across 7 bases. The V gene's germline CDR1 is SGHRS and CDR2 YFSETQ. The CDR3 loop spans 13 amino acids. Germline trimming cut 3 bases from V and 5 bases from J; bases unmatched to any gene: 4. As DNA, the CDR3 is TGCGCCAGCAGCTCGGGAGGAGAGGAGACCCAGTACTTC. Its protein product is CASSSGGEETQYF.

This clonotype was seen at least ten times. The chain employs TRBV6-2 or TRBV6-3 and TRBJ1-6; D is ambiguous. The CDR3 has 13 amino acids. Germline V gives CDR1 MNHEY, CDR2 SVGEGT. V gave up 6 bases and J gave up 8 bases, with 11 bases separating them. The CDR3 region is CASRTTRDSPLHF. CDR3 DNA: TGTGCCAGCAGGACGACACGGGATTCACCCCTCCACTTT.

This clonotype was recorded at least ten times. The chain carries TRBV24-1 and TRBJ2-3, with TRBD1 identical over 9 bases. J was trimmed by 4 bases and V by 10 bases; bases with no gene match: 5. The CDR3 is 13 amino acids. The germline V gene has CDR1 KGHDR and CDR2 SFDVKD. For the CDR3, the DNA is TGTGCCACGGGACAGGGCGGATCAGATACGCAGTATTTT. This gives the protein CATGQGGSDTQYF.

This clonotype showed up many times. This chain links TRBV20-1 with TRBJ2-1; a possible D gene is TRBD2 (6 bases). The germline V gene has CDR1 DFQATT and CDR2 SNEGSKA (reference sequence). The CDR3 sequence is 18 residues long. Trimming left V 5 bases short and J 0 bases short, with 23 bases between. The CDR3 protein is CSAGGFQGAFSSYNEQFF. CDR3 coding DNA: TGCAGTGCTGGGGGGTTTCAGGGAGCGTTTAGCTCCTACAATGAGCAGTTCTTC.

This clonotype was picked up many times. The rearrangement uses TRBV11-2 and TRBJ2-3; unclear D gene. There are 14 residues in the CDR3. The germline CDR1 and CDR2 sequences are SGHAT and FQNNGV. Trimming cost V 1 base and J 0 bases, with 5 bases left between them. The CDR3 spells CASSLVPSTDTQYF. CDR3 DNA sequence: TGTGCCAGCAGCTTAGTGCCTAGCACAGATACGCAGTATTTT.

This clonotype has a count of ten or more. The rearrangement joins TRBV20-1 to TRBJ2-6, with D maybe TRBD1 (5 bases). The germline gives CDR1 DFQATT, CDR2 SNEGSKA (reference sequence). Trimming left V 5 bases short and J 4 bases short, with 9 bases between. This CDR3 region has 13 residues. CDR3 nucleotides: TGCAGTGCTCGGACACGGGGGGCCAACGTCCTGACTTTC. Its translation is CSARTRGANVLTF.

In its sample, this clonotype was seen once. This chain connects TRBV20-1 to TRBJ1-2; possible D gene TRBD1, 6 bases. Trimming shortened V by 6 bases and J by 5 bases, and 13 bases separated the two germline ends. Germline CDR1 and CDR2: DFQATT and SNEGSKA (reference sequence). The CDR3 loop spans 12 amino acids. CDR3: CSASAGVYGYTF. CDR3 DNA sequence: TGCAGTGCGAGCGCAGGGGTGTATGGCTACACCTTC.

This clonotype showed up many times. The rearrangement links TRBV7-2 to TRBJ2-7; the D is unclear. The CDR3 spans 12 residues. V was cut by 1 base and J by 3 bases, with 4 bases left in between. Per germline, CDR1 SGHTA and CDR2 FQGNSA. This CDR3 is CASSLVDYEQYF. The CDR3 DNA sequence: TGTGCCAGCAGCTTAGTTGACTACGAGCAGTACTTC.

This clonotype was observed at least ten times. This chain uses TRBV6-2 or TRBV6-3 with TRBJ2-7; D is unclear. The germline V gene has CDR1 MNHEY and CDR2 SVGEGT. This CDR3 is built from 16 residues. V lost 0 bases, J lost 5 bases, and 17 bases lay in between. CDR3: CASSYSNSGVMHEQYF. As DNA, the CDR3 is TGTGCCAGCAGTTACTCGAATAGTGGGGTCATGCACGAGCAGTACTTC.

In its sample, this clonotype was seen a few times. This chain links TRBV5-6 with TRBJ2-1; D gene ambiguous. V lost 4 bases, J lost 2 bases, and 4 bases lay in between. The CDR3 has 12 residues. CDR1 is SGHDT, CDR2 YYEEEE, per germline. DNA of the CDR3: TGTGCCAGCAGCCGACCCTACAATGAGCAGTTCTTC. Translation gives CASSRPYNEQFF.

This clonotype was found a few times. This chain connects TRBV2 to TRBJ1-1; a weak D match, TRBD1 (5 bases). Germline CDR1 and CDR2: SNHLY and FYNNEI. The ends were cut back, 11 bases at V and 1 base at J, with 11 bases in the middle. The CDR3 spans 12 residues. The CDR3 DNA reads TGTGCCCGCCGGGACGGGAACACTGAAGCTTTCTTT. This gives the protein CARRDGNTEAFF.

On this clonotype itself: Without the conserved terminal phenylalanine or tryptophan, this CDR3 likely stems from a read error. The gene calls are TRBV5-1 and TRBJ1-6, with D possibly TRBD1 on 6 matching bases. CDR3 length: 15 amino acids. V lost 0 bases and J 12 bases, leaving 16 bases between the germline ends. Germline V gene data show CDR1 as SGHRS and CDR2 as YFSETQ. CDR3 sequence: CASSLAGGVEIPLHL. The DNA of the CDR3 is TGCGCCAGCAGCTTGGCCGGGGGCGTGGAGATACCCCTCCACTTG.

The chain couples TRBV20-1 to TRBJ2-4; D is unclear. Germline V gives CDR1 DFQATT, CDR2 SNEGSKA (reference sequence). The CDR3 covers 18 residues. The V end lost 3 bases, the J end lost 1 base, and 22 bases lay between the germline ends. CDR3 sequence: CSAREGLERSGAKNIQYF. CDR3 DNA: TGCAGTGCTAGGGAAGGTCTCGAACGGTCTGGTGCCAAAAACATTCAGTACTTC.

This clonotype was detected ten times or more. The CDR3 DNA reads TGTGCCAGCAGCCGCAACAGGTCTTCCTCCCCCTACAATGAGCAGTTCTTC. Protein product: CASSRNRSSSPYNEQFF. The chain carries TRBV7-3 and TRBJ2-1; D perhaps matches TRBD1 (5 bases). This CDR3 spans 17 amino acids. V was clipped by 5 bases and J by 2 bases, with 19 bases between them. Per germline, CDR1 SGHTA and CDR2 FQGTGA.

This clonotype has at least ten counts. The V and J genes are TRBV6-2 or TRBV6-3 and TRBJ1-1, with 9 positions matching TRBD1. Trimming cost V 5 bases and J 5 bases; bases outside gene matches: 9. The CDR3 sequence is 15 residues long. CDR1 is MNHEY and CDR2 is SVGEGT in the germline V gene. This CDR3 is CASSDDDRGGTEAFF. The CDR3 nucleotides read TGTGCCAGCAGTGATGATGACAGGGGGGGGACTGAAGCTTTCTTT.

With respect to this clonotype: Given a far larger clone just one base away, this is likely a sequencing read error. The chain couples TRBV5-3 to TRBJ1-1; D is unresolved. TRBV5-3 is an ORF, with its function uncertain. The CDR3 sequence is 12 residues long. CDR3 DNA: TGCGCCAGAGGTGCGCGGCACACTGAAGCTTTCTTT. Translation: CARGARHTEAFF.

Many counts were recorded for this clonotype. The chain joins TRBV4-3 to TRBJ2-2; D is possibly TRBD1 (6 bases). The germline gives CDR1 LGHNA, CDR2 YSLEER. This CDR3 is built from 16 residues. V lost 0 bases, J lost 6 bases, and 14 bases lay in between. The CDR3 DNA is TGCGCCAGCAGCCAAGAGGGGGCGGGTATGTCCGGGGAGCTGTTTTTT. Translated: CASSQEGAGMSGELFF.

This clonotype came up many times. The V call is TRBV6-1, the J call TRBJ2-7; 7 bases are a match to TRBD1. The CDR3 covers 13 residues. The germline CDR1 and CDR2 sequences are MNHNS and SASEGT. The trim removed 5 bases at V and 4 bases at J, leaving 5 bases unmatched. CDR3 residues: CASSQDRLYEQYF. The CDR3 nucleotides read TGTGCCAGCAGTCAGGACAGGTTATACGAGCAGTACTTC.